The 26 T cell receptor beta chains reported below all come from one sample, sequenced in a study of OX40 agonist ivuxolimab in advanced cancers. Profiled with immunoSEQ multiplex PCR; TCRdb holds only in-frame clones, not every one. The table shows tens of thousands of clones, with roughly nine tenths occurring only once. The source was CD4+ or CD8+ T cells sorted from blood, collected in a trial of the OX40 agonist ivuxolimab. Source of these receptors: an adult with an advanced solid tumor such as melanoma, head and neck, liver or kidney cancer.

The V call is TRBV7-9, the J call TRBJ2-3, with D possibly TRBD1 on 6 matching bases. CDR1 and CDR2 (germline): SEHNR, FQNEAQ (reference sequence). V lost 5 bases to trimming and J lost 2 bases, with 14 bases between them. The CDR3 sequence is 15 residues long. CDR3 bases: TGTGCCAGCAGCCAACAGGGATCTTACACAGATACGCAGTATTTT. This translates into CASSQQGSYTDTQYF.

The chain is built from TRBV2 and TRBJ1-4; D not resolved. CDR3 size: 13 residues. Trimming took 6 bases from V and 1 from J, leaving 6 bases between them. Germline V gives CDR1 SNHLY, CDR2 FYNNEI. The CDR3 is CASSRETNEKLFF. In DNA, the CDR3 is TGTGCCAGCAGCCGCGAAACTAATGAAAAACTGTTTTTT.

The V gene is TRBV4-3, the J gene TRBJ2-7, with TRBD2 identical over 11 bases. Germline CDR1 and CDR2: LGHNA and YSLEER. The CDR3 length is 20 residues. V shed 2 bases and J 7 bases; nucleotides not matched to a gene: 22. The CDR3 here is CASSQTALWGGLAGGGEQYF. DNA of the CDR3: TGCGCCAGCAGCCAAACTGCCCTGTGGGGGGGGCTAGCGGGAGGAGGGGAGCAGTACTTC.

The chain has TRBV11-3 and TRBJ2-3; D gene ambiguous. Deletions cut 5 bases from V and 5 bases from J, with 14 bases between. The V gene's germline CDR1 is SGHNT and CDR2 YENEEA. The CDR3 loop spans 14 amino acids. The CDR3 bases are TGTGCCAGCAGCCGAGACCCATCCCGAGATACGCAGTATTTT. Protein product: CASSRDPSRDTQYF.

This chain links TRBV6-1 with TRBJ2-1, with 9 bases fitting TRBD2. Germline-derived CDR1 and CDR2 are MNHNS and SASEGT. Germline trimming cut 6 bases from V and 6 bases from J; bases unmatched to any gene: 3. The CDR3 consists of 13 residues. As DNA, the CDR3 is TGTGCCAGCAGGGAACTAGCGGGCAATGAGCAGTTCTTC. This encodes CASRELAGNEQFF.

This chain uses TRBV5-6 with TRBJ2-3, with TRBD1 matching 12 bases. The CDR3 covers 17 residues. Germline-derived CDR1 and CDR2 are SGHDT and YYEEEE. V shed 4 bases, J shed 4 bases, and the junction held 10 bases outside the gene matches. Here the CDR3 reads CASSGPGTGGFADTQYF. The CDR3 DNA is TGTGCCAGCAGCGGACCCGGGACAGGGGGCTTCGCAGATACGCAGTATTTT.

The chain employs TRBV5-1 and TRBJ1-1; D ambiguous. V was shortened by 4 bases and J by 4 bases, with 11 bases between the two germline ends. Germline CDR1 SGHRS, CDR2 YFSETQ. The CDR3 totals 13 residues. The CDR3 is CASSPERATEAFF. The CDR3 nucleotides are TGCGCCAGCAGCCCGGAGCGGGCCACTGAAGCTTTCTTT.

The genes are TRBV19 and TRBJ2-1; a weak D match, TRBD2 (6 bases). V was pared by 6 bases and J by 8 bases, with 14 bases between. Germline CDR1 LNHDA, CDR2 SQIVND (reference sequence). This CDR3 is built from 13 residues. The CDR3 DNA sequence: TGTGCCAGTAGAAGCACGGGGGAGCATGAGCAGTTCTTC. Protein sequence: CASRSTGEHEQFF.

Here the CDR3 DNA reads TGTGCCAGCAGGCTCAGGGGGGAGGGCCGTTACGAGCAGTACTTC. Translation gives CASRLRGEGRYEQYF. The chain carries TRBV6-6 and TRBJ2-7; D tentatively fits TRBD1 or TRBD2 (7 bases each). The CDR3 consists of 15 residues. Deletions cut 6 bases from V and 4 bases from J, with 19 bases between. The V gene's germline CDR1 is MNHNY and CDR2 SVGAGI (reference sequence).

This clone was recorded only once. V is TRBV7-2 and J is TRBJ2-1; a possible D gene is TRBD1 (6 bases). CDR1 SGHTA and CDR2 FQGNSA come from the germline V gene. This CDR3 is built from 15 residues. V was clipped by 1 base and J by 6 bases, with 13 bases between them. As DNA, the CDR3 is TGTGCCAGCAGCTTAGTCGGGGCAGGGGTCAATGAGCAGTTCTTC. Its translation is CASSLVGAGVNEQFF.

The rearrangement uses TRBV20-1 and TRBJ2-5, with D perhaps matching TRBD2 (5 bases). V was trimmed by 0 bases and J by 7 bases, leaving 6 bases between them. Germline values: CDR1 DFQATT, CDR2 SNEGSKA (reference sequence). CDR3 size: 11 residues. The DNA for the CDR3 is TGCAGTGCTAGAGAGGACTGGACCCAGTACTTC. Protein product: CSAREDWTQYF.

CDR3 loop: CASSPLLRYEQYF. The CDR3 DNA reads TGTGCCAGCAGCCCTTTGCTCCGCTACGAGCAGTACTTC. The V and J genes are TRBV6-5 and TRBJ2-7; D gene ambiguous. Germline CDR1 reads MNHEY; CDR2 reads SVGAGI. This CDR3 region has 13 residues. V lost 6 bases and J 3 bases, leaving 12 bases between the germline ends.

CDR3 coding DNA: TGTGCCAGCAGGGCCCGCGGAACCTACGAGCAGTACTTC. Its translation is CASRARGTYEQYF. The J gene is TRBJ2-7, the V gene TRBV2, with unresolved D. Germline V gene sequence: CDR1 SNHLY, CDR2 FYNNEI. The CDR3 spans 13 residues. V lost 6 bases and J 2 bases, leaving 11 bases between the germline ends.

V and J are TRBV5-1 and TRBJ2-5, with D unresolved. Trimming took 5 bases from V and 5 from J, leaving 13 bases between them. The CDR3 sequence is 13 residues long. Per the germline V gene, CDR1 is SGHRS and CDR2 is YFSETQ. Here the CDR3 reads CASRERVRETQYF. The CDR3 bases are TGCGCCAGCAGGGAGCGAGTCAGGGAGACCCAGTACTTC. Full variable domain (outside the CDR3, taken from reference TRBV5-1 and TRBJ2-5): KAGVTQTPRYLIKTRGQQVTLSCSPISGHRSVSWYQQTPGQGLQFLFEYFSETQRNKGNFPGRFSGRQFSNSRSEMNVSTLELGDSALYLCASRERVRETQYFGPGTRLLVL.

V gene TRBV11-2 combines with J gene TRBJ2-2; D call uncertain. V lost 5 bases, J lost 3 bases, and 19 bases lay in between. The CDR3 runs to 17 residues. Germline CDR1 reads SGHAT; CDR2 reads FQNNGV. CDR3 region: CASSPRGRRIDTGELFF. The CDR3 nucleotides are TGTGCCAGCAGCCCCCGAGGCCGCAGGATTGACACCGGGGAGCTGTTTTTT. Together with reference TRBV11-2 and TRBJ2-2, the CDR3 gives the full variable domain: EAGVAQSPRYKIIEKRQSVAFWCNPISGHATLYWYQQILGQGPKLLIQFQNNGVVDDSQLPKDRFSAERLKGVDSTLKIQPAKLEDSAVYLCASSPRGRRIDTGELFFGEGSRLTVL.

V and J are TRBV9 and TRBJ2-3; the D call may be TRBD1 or TRBD2 (5 bases each). Trimming took off 7 bases at V and 0 bases at J, with 12 bases between the two ends. The CDR3 has 14 amino acids. Germline values: CDR1 SGDLS, CDR2 YYNGEE. The CDR3 region has the DNA TGTGCCAGCCGAGGGGCGCTTAGCACAGATACGCAGTATTTT. Its translation: CASRGALSTDTQYF. Together with reference TRBV9 and TRBJ2-3, the CDR3 gives the full variable domain: DSGVTQTPKHLITATGQRVTLRCSPRSGDLSVYWYQQSLDQGLQFLIQYYNGEERAKGNILERFSAQQFPDLHSELNLSSLELGDSALYFCASRGALSTDTQYFGPGTRLTVL.

V usage is TRBV28 and J usage is TRBJ2-7; 8 bases agree with TRBD1. The CDR3 sequence is 14 residues long. The V gene's germline CDR1 is MDHEN and CDR2 SYDVKM. With V trimmed by 2 bases and J by 6 bases, 6 bases remained unmatched. CDR3 amino acids: CASSLGATGAEQYF. The CDR3 nucleotides are TGTGCCAGCAGTTTAGGGGCGACAGGGGCCGAGCAGTACTTC.

V usage is TRBV5-1 and J usage is TRBJ1-4; D might be TRBD1 (5 bases). Trimming pared 0 bases from V and 10 bases from J, leaving 13 bases between. The CDR3 totals 14 residues. In germline, CDR1 is SGHRS, CDR2 YFSETQ. CDR3 coding DNA: TGCGCCAGCAGCTTGGAAACAGGATTTGGAAAACTGTTTTTT. Translated, it gives CASSLETGFGKLFF.

The gene calls are TRBV5-1 and TRBJ1-1, with TRBD1 identical over 8 bases. The V and J ends lost 3 bases and 4 bases, in that order; junction bases with no gene match: 2. CDR1 and CDR2 from the germline V gene are SGHRS and YFSETQ. There are 13 residues in the CDR3. CDR3 sequence: CASSSDRGTEAFF. CDR3 DNA: TGCGCCAGCAGCTCAGACAGGGGCACTGAAGCTTTCTTT.

The chain is built from TRBV6-1 and TRBJ2-7; the D is unclear. The germline gives CDR1 MNHNS, CDR2 SASEGT. V lost 7 bases and J lost 1, with 14 bases in between. This CDR3 is 14 amino acids long. The CDR3, as DNA: TGTGCCAGCACTATTCCGGGCAGTTCCTACGAGCAGTACTTC. Its translation is CASTIPGSSYEQYF.

The table lists this clone with a count of one. The chain joins TRBV7-9 to TRBJ2-7; TRBD1 matches at 7 bases. Unmatched junction bases numbered 9, after V lost 3 bases and J lost 1 base. Germline V gene sequence: CDR1 SEHNR, CDR2 FQNEAQ (reference sequence). The CDR3 spans 16 residues. CDR3 loop: CASSLVSGDSSYEQYF. CDR3 in DNA: TGTGCCAGCAGCTTGGTTTCTGGGGACAGTTCCTACGAGCAGTACTTC.

V usage is TRBV11-2 and J usage is TRBJ2-7; tentatively, D is TRBD1 or TRBD2 (5 bases each). V was trimmed by 2 bases and J by 7 bases, leaving 15 bases between them. CDR3 length: 14 amino acids. Germline V CDR1 and CDR2: SGHAT, FQNNGV. The CDR3 loop is CASSLRIGTGEQYF. The CDR3 DNA reads as TGTGCCAGCAGCTTACGTATTGGGACCGGGGAGCAGTACTTC.

This chain links TRBV7-9 with TRBJ2-1; tentatively, D is TRBD1 or TRBD2 (6 bases each). The ends were cut back, 3 bases at V and 11 bases at J, with 14 bases in the middle. CDR1 is SEHNR and CDR2 is FQNEAQ in the germline V gene (reference sequence). The CDR3 totals 13 residues. CDR3 DNA: TGTGCCAGCAGCTTGGGACAAGGCGGGAAGCAGTTCTTC. Its protein is CASSLGQGGKQFF. The full variable domain, its missing parts supplied by reference TRBV7-9 and TRBJ2-1, is DTGVSQNPRHKITKRGQNVTFRCDPISEHNRLYWYRQTLGQGPEFLTYFQNEAQLEKSRLLSDRFSAERPKGSFSTLEIQRTEQGDSAMYLCASSLGQGGKQFFGPGTRLTVL.

This chain uses TRBV30 with TRBJ2-4, with D maybe TRBD1 (5 bases). Germline V lookup: CDR1 GTSNPN, CDR2 SVGIG (reference sequence). This CDR3 contains 14 residues. The V end lost 0 bases, the J end lost 9 bases, and 15 bases lay between the germline ends. The CDR3 sequence: CAWSVQGSQGIQYF. The CDR3 coding sequence is TGTGCCTGGAGTGTACAAGGCTCCCAGGGCATTCAGTACTTC.

This chain connects TRBV5-4 to TRBJ2-6; the D gene could be TRBD1 or TRBD2 (5 bases each). Germline V gene lookup returns CDR1 SGHNT and CDR2 YYREEE (reference sequence). The CDR3 contains 18 residues. Trimming removed 6 bases at V and 5 bases at J, with 24 bases between. This CDR3 reads CASKAEGAQGGRANVLTF. The CDR3 DNA reads TGTGCCAGCAAGGCGGAAGGGGCTCAAGGAGGTAGGGCCAACGTCCTGACTTTC.

This rearrangement joins TRBV9 to TRBJ2-2; TRBD1 agrees at 8 bases. Germline trimming cut 0 bases from V and 4 bases from J; bases unmatched to any gene: 8. The CDR3 runs to 17 residues. Germline CDR1 is SGDLS and CDR2 is YYNGEE. In DNA, the CDR3 is TGTGCCAGCAGCGTAGAGAACAGGGGGTTCGGCACCGGGGAGCTGTTTTTT. Translating it yields CASSVENRGFGTGELFF.